Detailed here is one T cell receptor (beta chain). The data were taken from a study of cytomegalovirus exposure and HLA in healthy donors. Primers included in the PCR were 60 Vbeta and 13 Jbeta primers. The method was immunoSEQ multiplex PCR; TCRdb's version includes in-frame clones alone and lacks a portion of them. The sample has fewer than 250,000 clones; roughly 85% are singletons. The clonotype was recovered from a man aged 18 to 30 in good health and CMV-seronegative. Sequenced input: PBMCs.

The CDR3 DNA reads as TGTGCCAGCAGTGAAGCGTTTAGCAATTCACCCCTCCACTTT. Translation: CASSEAFSNSPLHF. V gene TRBV2 combines with J gene TRBJ1-6; D unclear. The V end lost 0 bases, the J end lost 7 bases, and 7 bases lay between the germline ends. This CDR3 spans 14 amino acids. CDR1 and CDR2 from the germline V gene are SNHLY and FYNNEI.